This T cell receptor beta chain stems from a study of control samples from healthy donors and cancer patients. The CDR3 spans 13 residues. Unmatched junction bases numbered 6, after V lost 4 bases and J lost 6 bases. Germline V gene sequence: CDR1 SGHNT, CDR2 YYREEE (reference sequence). Sequencing used immunoSEQ multiplex PCR; TCRdb keeps in-frame clones, though not all of them. The data contain 150,000 or so clones, just over 85% of them seen just once; the ten biggest clones take up roughly 5%. The sample consisted of blood. The chain links TRBV5-4 to TRBJ1-2, with 7 bases matching TRBD1. The clonotype originates from a woman in her twenties or thirties in good health. The chain's CDR3 is CASSGDSSHGYTF. Here the CDR3 DNA reads TGTGCCAGCAGCGGGGACAGCTCGCATGGCTACACCTTC. The full variable domain, its missing parts supplied by reference TRBV5-4 and TRBJ1-2, is ETGVTQSPTHLIKTRGQQVTLRCSSQSGHNTVSWYQQALGQGPQFIFQYYREEENGRGNFPPRFSGLQFPNYSSELNVNALELDDSALYLCASSGDSSHGYTFGSGTRLTVV.